The rows below give T cell receptor beta chains drawn from one sample of a study of OX40 agonist ivuxolimab in advanced cancers. Here immunoSEQ multiplex PCR was the method, and the copy in TCRdb shows in-frame clones only, minus some. The sample yields 35,000 to 45,000 clones, around 87% seen once. The sequencing here drew on CD4+ or CD8+ T cells sorted from blood, taken in a trial of the OX40 agonist ivuxolimab. These receptors all come from an adult with an advanced solid tumor such as melanoma, head and neck, liver or kidney cancer. The CDR3 runs from the conserved cysteine through the conserved F or W. The D gene is left open where the match is weak. The listing skips clone size in some rows; elsewhere it reads once, few, many or a size class.

clone_size | j_call | d_call | cdr3_length | v_call | cdr3_nt | cdr3_aa
- | TRBJ2-1 | - | 14 | TRBV7-6 | TGTGCCAGCAGCTTAGCCGGGACCTCGAATAAGCAGTTCTTC | CASSLAGTSNKQFF
- | TRBJ2-2 | TRBD2 | 16 | TRBV11-2 | TGTGCCAGCAGCTTGAACCTAGCGGGAGGGGCCGGGGAGCTGTTTTTT | CASSLNLAGGAGELFF
- | TRBJ1-6 | TRBD1 | 14 | TRBV19 | TGTGCCAGTACCGACAGGGTTGAGGATTCACCCCTCCACTTT | CASTDRVEDSPLHF
- | TRBJ1-3 | - | 14 | TRBV19 | TGTGCCAGTAGTATAGGGCACATTGGAAACACCATATATTTT | CASSIGHIGNTIYF
- | TRBJ2-3 | - | 13 | TRBV28 | TGTGCCAGCAGTTATGCTAGCACAGATACGCAGTATTTT | CASSYASTDTQYF
once | TRBJ2-1 | TRBD2 | 14 | TRBV29-1 | TGCAGCGTTGGGACTAGCGGGACGTACAATGAGCAGTTCTTC | CSVGTSGTYNEQFF
- | TRBJ2-1 | TRBD1 | 15 | TRBV10-3 | TGTGCCATCAGGATTACAGGGGGTAGGAACAATGAGCAGTTCTTC | CAIRITGGRNNEQFF
- | TRBJ1-3 | - | 14 | TRBV14 | TGTGCCAGCAGCCCGTCGGGGACACGAAACACCATATATTTT | CASSPSGTRNTIYF
once | TRBJ2-3 | TRBD1 | 14 | TRBV5-1 | TGCGCCAGCAGCTTGGGTCAGGGGGCAGATACGCAGTATTTT | CASSLGQGADTQYF
- | TRBJ2-1 | - | 11 | TRBV4-1 | TGCGCCAGCAGCCAATTTGATGAGCAGTTCTTC | CASSQFDEQFF
- | TRBJ1-3 | - | 14 | TRBV27 | TGTGCCAGCAGTTTCCAGGGTCCTGGAAACACCATATATTTT | CASSFQGPGNTIYF
- | TRBJ1-3 | TRBD1 | 15 | TRBV6-1 | TGTGCCAGCATAAGACAGGGGAGCTCTGGAAACACCATATATTTT | CASIRQGSSGNTIYF
once | TRBJ2-5 | - | 13 | TRBV6-6 | TGTGCCAGCAGTTTTGGCTGGGGAGAGACCCAGTACTTC | CASSFGWGETQYF
- | TRBJ1-3 | - | 18 | TRBV27 | TGTGCCAGCAGTCCCACAGGAGAAACAGGCTTCTCTGGAAACACCATATATTTT | CASSPTGETGFSGNTIYF
- | TRBJ2-1 | - | 15 | TRBV19 | TGTGCCAGTAGTATAACGGAGAGCTCCTACAATGAGCAGTTCTTC | CASSITESSYNEQFF
few | TRBJ1-1 | - | 15 | TRBV7-9 | TGTGCCAGCAGCTTAGGGCAGCCCCCTAACACTGAAGCTTTCTTT | CASSLGQPPNTEAFF
- | TRBJ2-7 | TRBD2 | 15 | TRBV19 | TGTGCCAGTAGTATAGAAGCGGGGAGCTCCTACGAGCAGTACTTC | CASSIEAGSSYEQYF
- | TRBJ1-2 | TRBD1 | 17 | TRBV6-1 | TGTGCCAGCAGTGTGACAGGGGGCCAGGTAGCTAACTATGGCTACACCTTC | CASSVTGGQVANYGYTF
- | TRBJ1-1 | - | 13 | TRBV19 | TGTGCCAGTAGTATGCTAATGAACACTGAAGCTTTCTTT | CASSMLMNTEAFF
- | TRBJ2-7 | TRBD1 | 14 | TRBV6-1 | TGTGCCAGCAGTGAGACAGGGACCTCCTACGAGCAGTACTTC | CASSETGTSYEQYF
- | TRBJ1-5 | TRBD1 | 15 | TRBV28 | TGTGCCAGCAGTTTGACAGGGGATAACAATCAGCCCCAGCATTTT | CASSLTGDNNQPQHF
- | TRBJ1-3 | - | 15 | TRBV19 | TGTGCCAGCCAAACAATCAGAGGGGGAGGAAACACCATATATTTT | CASQTIRGGGNTIYF
- | TRBJ2-1 | - | 13 | TRBV5-5 | TGTGCCAGCAGCTCCCGTTGGGACAATGAGCAGTTCTTC | CASSSRWDNEQFF
- | TRBJ2-4 | TRBD2 | 13 | TRBV5-1 | TGCGCCGGCAGGCAAGCGGGAGAGGACATTCAGTACTTC | CAGRQAGEDIQYF
- | TRBJ2-1 | TRBD2 | 16 | TRBV9 | TGTGCCAGCAGCGTAGCTGGCGCGGGAGGGAGGAATGAGCAGTTCTTC | CASSVAGAGGRNEQFF
- | TRBJ2-6 | - | 15 | TRBV2 | TGTGCCAGCAGTGGTCGGGGGTCCGGGGCCAACGTCCTGACTTTC | CASSGRGSGANVLTF
- | TRBJ2-1 | - | 15 | TRBV6-1 | TGTGCCAGCAGTGACCTTTACAGGGGAGGGAATGAGCAGTTCTTC | CASSDLYRGGNEQFF
- | TRBJ1-2 | TRBD1 | 14 | TRBV30 | TGTGCCTGGAGCCGGGACAGGGGTGGCTATGGCTACACCTTC | CAWSRDRGGYGYTF
- | TRBJ2-7 | TRBD1 | 12 | TRBV29-1 | TGCAGCGGGGGGACAGGGGGAAACGAGCAGTACTTC | CSGGTGGNEQYF
- | TRBJ1-2 | - | 14 | TRBV5-4 | TGTGCCAGCAGGTCCCAGGGGTCTAACTATGGCTACACCTTC | CASRSQGSNYGYTF
- | TRBJ2-5 | - | 12 | TRBV7-9 | TGTGCCAGCAGCCGAGATGCCGAGACCCAGTACTTC | CASSRDAETQYF
- | TRBJ1-2 | TRBD1 | 14 | TRBV5-4 | TGTGCCAGTGCCTCGGGGACAGAAGGGTATGGCTACACCTTC | CASASGTEGYGYTF
- | TRBJ2-7 | TRBD1 | 13 | TRBV28 | TGTGCCAGCGGACAGGGAGCCCCCTACGAGCAGTACTTC | CASGQGAPYEQYF
- | TRBJ2-6 | - | 15 | TRBV28 | TGTGCCAGCAGTTTCCTAGACTCTGGGGCCAACGTCCTGACTTTC | CASSFLDSGANVLTF
- | TRBJ1-2 | - | 12 | TRBV9 | TGTGCCGGCAGCCCCGGGTATGGGGGACTACTCTTC | CAGSPGYGGLLF
- | TRBJ1-1 | TRBD1 | 17 | TRBV28 | TGTGCCAGCAGTCCTCTGACAGGGGGGATTAAGAACACTGAAGCTTTCTTT | CASSPLTGGIKNTEAFF
- | TRBJ2-6 | - | 14 | TRBV7-3 | TGTGCCAGCAGCTTACAGGCTGGGGCCAACGTCCTGACTTTC | CASSLQAGANVLTF
few | TRBJ2-2 | TRBD1 | 15 | TRBV6-1 | TGTGCCAGCACCTTCGACAGGGCGGACACCGGGGAGCTGTTTTTT | CASTFDRADTGELFF
- | TRBJ2-3 | TRBD2 | 16 | TRBV18 | TGTGCCAGCTCACCGTTGGGACTAGCGGGAGCAGATACGCAGTATTTT | CASSPLGLAGADTQYF
- | TRBJ1-3 | - | 17 | TRBV30 | TGTGCCTGGAGCCCAGGTTACAGAGGGAGCTCTGGAAACACCATATATTTT | CAWSPGYRGSSGNTIYF
- | TRBJ2-3 | - | 13 | TRBV5-1 | TGCGCCAGCAAGGGGGACTACACAGATACGCAGTATTTT | CASKGDYTDTQYF
once | TRBJ2-7 | TRBD1 | 12 | TRBV29-1 | TGCAGCGTTGGTGACAGGGTTAACGAGCAGTACTTC | CSVGDRVNEQYF
once | TRBJ2-1 | TRBD2 | 17 | TRBV18 | TGTGCCAGCTCACCATGGAGCCGTGGACTAGCCAACAATGAGCAGTTCTTC | CASSPWSRGLANNEQFF
- | TRBJ2-6 | - | 15 | TRBV6-1 | TGTGCCAGCAGTGAAGCCCTTTCCGGGGCCAACGTCCTGACTTTC | CASSEALSGANVLTF
- | TRBJ2-1 | - | 13 | TRBV25-1 | TGTGCCAGCTCCCTCGGGGTCGGGGCAGAGCAGTTCTTC | CASSLGVGAEQFF
- | TRBJ2-3 | - | 14 | TRBV5-8 | TGTGCCAGCAACGTACAGGGTGACACAGATACGCAGTATTTT | CASNVQGDTDTQYF
- | TRBJ1-5 | TRBD1 | 14 | TRBV19 | TGTGCCAGTGATTTAACAGGGGGGAATCAGCCCCAGCATTTT | CASDLTGGNQPQHF
- | TRBJ2-3 | - | 14 | TRBV29-1 | TGCAGCGTTGGTGGGGCCCGGGGCACAGATACGCAGTATTTT | CSVGGARGTDTQYF
- | TRBJ1-2 | TRBD1 | 14 | TRBV28 | TGTGCCAGCGCTAAGGCAGGGGGACACTATGGCTACACCTTC | CASAKAGGHYGYTF
- | TRBJ1-5 | TRBD1 | 17 | TRBV18 | TGTGCCAGCTCACCGGGACAGAGATACTATAGCAATCAGCCCCAGCATTTT | CASSPGQRYYSNQPQHF
few | TRBJ2-1 | TRBD1 | 17 | TRBV28 | TGTGCCAGCAGTGCCGGGACAGGGGGCAGTTTCTACAATGAGCAGTTCTTC | CASSAGTGGSFYNEQFF
- | TRBJ2-3 | - | 14 | TRBV7-2 | TGTGCCAGCAGCTTAGCACACAGCACAGATACGCAGTATTTT | CASSLAHSTDTQYF
few | TRBJ1-4 | - | 15 | TRBV7-8 | TGTGCCAGCAGCTTAGATGGGCAGGCTAATGAAAAACTGTTTTTT | CASSLDGQANEKLFF
- | TRBJ2-7 | TRBD2 | 14 | TRBV28 | TGTGCCAGCAGTCAACCTGGGACTAGCTACGAGCAGTACTTC | CASSQPGTSYEQYF
- | TRBJ1-2 | TRBD1 | 14 | TRBV19 | TGTGCCAGTAGTACAGGACAGGGGAACTATGGCTACACCTTC | CASSTGQGNYGYTF
once | TRBJ2-7 | TRBD1 | 15 | TRBV7-2 | TGTGCCAGCAGCCTTGGGACAGGGGCTTTATACGAGCAGTACTTC | CASSLGTGALYEQYF